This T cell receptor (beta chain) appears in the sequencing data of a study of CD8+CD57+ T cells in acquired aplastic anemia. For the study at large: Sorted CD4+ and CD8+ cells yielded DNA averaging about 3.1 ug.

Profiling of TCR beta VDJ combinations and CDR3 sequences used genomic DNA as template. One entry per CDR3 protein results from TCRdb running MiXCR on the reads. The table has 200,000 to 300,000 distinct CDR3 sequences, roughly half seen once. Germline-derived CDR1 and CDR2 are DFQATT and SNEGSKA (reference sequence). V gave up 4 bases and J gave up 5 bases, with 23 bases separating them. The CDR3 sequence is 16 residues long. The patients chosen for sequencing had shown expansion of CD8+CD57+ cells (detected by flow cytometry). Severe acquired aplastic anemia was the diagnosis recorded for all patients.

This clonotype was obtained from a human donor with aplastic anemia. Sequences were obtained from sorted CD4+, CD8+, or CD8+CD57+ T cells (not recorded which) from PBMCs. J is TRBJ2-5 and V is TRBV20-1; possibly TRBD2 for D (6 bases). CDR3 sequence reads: CSATDPRVAAVETQYF. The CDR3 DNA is TGCAGTGCTACCGACCCGAGGGTAGCGGCAGTGGAGACCCAGTACTTC.